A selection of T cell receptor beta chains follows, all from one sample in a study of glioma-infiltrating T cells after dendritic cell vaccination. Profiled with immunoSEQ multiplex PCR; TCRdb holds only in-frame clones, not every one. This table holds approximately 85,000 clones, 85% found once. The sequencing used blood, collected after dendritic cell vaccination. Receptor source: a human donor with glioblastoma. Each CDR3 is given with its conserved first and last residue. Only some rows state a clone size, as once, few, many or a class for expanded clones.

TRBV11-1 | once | CASSFGNSGYEQYF
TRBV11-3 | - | CASSLGDRAHTGDEQYF
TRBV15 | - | CATSLGTGEETQYF
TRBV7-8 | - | CASSLTGLAGGHETQYF
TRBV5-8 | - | CASSSRTGYGYTF
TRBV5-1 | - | CASSHTTGGYEQYF
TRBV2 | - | CASSQDSLGNQPQHF
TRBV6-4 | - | CASSDGAGSTDTQYF
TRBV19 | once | CASSIWGQVTYNEQFF
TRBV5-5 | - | CASSPRTDRFSYEQYF
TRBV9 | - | CASSAGEGWGQPQHF
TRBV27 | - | CASSSSLAGVSYEQFF
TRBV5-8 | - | CASSLVTQGFYGNTIYF
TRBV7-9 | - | CASSTTGGSNQPQHF
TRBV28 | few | CASSLRGNTEAFF
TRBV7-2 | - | CASSPREGGLYGYTF
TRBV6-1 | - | CASSEGGDTDTQYF
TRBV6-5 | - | CASSYSTGNYGYTF
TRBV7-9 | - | CASSLAQGALNSPLHF
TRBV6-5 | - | CASSEGGGNTEAFF
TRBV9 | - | CASSGQGGLTDTQYF
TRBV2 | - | CASTSLNGDLTGELFF